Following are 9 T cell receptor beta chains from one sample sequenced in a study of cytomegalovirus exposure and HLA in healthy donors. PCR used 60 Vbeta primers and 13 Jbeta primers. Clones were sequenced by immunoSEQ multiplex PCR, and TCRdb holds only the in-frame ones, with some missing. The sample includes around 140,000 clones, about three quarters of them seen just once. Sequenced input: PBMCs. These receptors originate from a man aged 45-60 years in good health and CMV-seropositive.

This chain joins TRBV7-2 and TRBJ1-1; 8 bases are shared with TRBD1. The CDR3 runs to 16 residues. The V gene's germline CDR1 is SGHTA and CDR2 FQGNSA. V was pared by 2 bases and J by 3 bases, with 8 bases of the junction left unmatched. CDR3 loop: CASSLWAGGADTEAFF. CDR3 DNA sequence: TGTGCCAGCAGCTTATGGGCAGGGGGCGCAGACACTGAAGCTTTCTTT.

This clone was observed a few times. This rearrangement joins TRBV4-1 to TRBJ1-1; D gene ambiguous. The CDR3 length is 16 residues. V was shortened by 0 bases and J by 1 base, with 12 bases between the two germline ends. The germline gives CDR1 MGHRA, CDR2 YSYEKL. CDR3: CASSQDYEGGNTEAFF. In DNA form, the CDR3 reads TGCGCCAGCAGCCAAGATTATGAGGGTGGGAACACTGAAGCTTTCTTT.

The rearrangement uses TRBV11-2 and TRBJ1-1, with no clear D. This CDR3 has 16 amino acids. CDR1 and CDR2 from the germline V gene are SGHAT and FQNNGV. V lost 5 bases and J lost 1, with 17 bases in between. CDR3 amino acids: CASSVRGIPSNTEAFF. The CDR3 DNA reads TGTGCCAGCAGCGTACGGGGTATTCCATCGAACACTGAAGCTTTCTTT.

This CDR3 reads CASSVIGGGQETQYF. CDR3 nucleotides: TGTGCCAGCAGTGTAATCGGCGGGGGTCAAGAGACCCAGTACTTC. The chain uses TRBV2 and TRBJ2-5; 7 bases agree with TRBD2. The V gene's germline CDR1 is SNHLY and CDR2 FYNNEI. Trimming removed 4 bases from V and 2 bases from J; junction bases left unmatched: 7. The CDR3 has 15 residues.

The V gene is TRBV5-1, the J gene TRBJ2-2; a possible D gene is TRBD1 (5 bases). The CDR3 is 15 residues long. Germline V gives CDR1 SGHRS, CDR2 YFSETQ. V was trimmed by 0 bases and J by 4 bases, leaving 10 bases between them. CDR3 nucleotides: TGCGCCAGCAGCTTGGTGGCAGGGTCCACCGGGGAGCTGTTTTTT. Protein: CASSLVAGSTGELFF.

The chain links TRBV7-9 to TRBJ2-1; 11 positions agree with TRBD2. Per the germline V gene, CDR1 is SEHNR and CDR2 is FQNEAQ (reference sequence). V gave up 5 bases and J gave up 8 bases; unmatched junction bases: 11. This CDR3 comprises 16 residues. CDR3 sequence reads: CASSHGLAGGQDEQFF. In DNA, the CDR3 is TGTGCCAGCAGCCATGGCCTAGCGGGAGGTCAGGATGAGCAGTTCTTC.

The CDR3 spells CASSLAQRGYTF. The CDR3 region has the DNA TGTGCCAGCAGCTTAGCCCAGAGGGGCTACACCTTC. J is TRBJ1-2 and V is TRBV11-2; D not resolved. From germline, CDR1 is SGHAT and CDR2 FQNNGV. The V and J ends lost 1 base and 8 bases respectively, with 8 bases between them. CDR3 length: 12 amino acids.

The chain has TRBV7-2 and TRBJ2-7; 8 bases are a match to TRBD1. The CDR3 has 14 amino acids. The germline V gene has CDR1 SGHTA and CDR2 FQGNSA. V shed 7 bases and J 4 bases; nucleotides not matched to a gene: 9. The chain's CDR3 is CASMSQTGAYEQYF. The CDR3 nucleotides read TGTGCCAGCATGTCCCAGACAGGGGCGTACGAGCAGTACTTC.

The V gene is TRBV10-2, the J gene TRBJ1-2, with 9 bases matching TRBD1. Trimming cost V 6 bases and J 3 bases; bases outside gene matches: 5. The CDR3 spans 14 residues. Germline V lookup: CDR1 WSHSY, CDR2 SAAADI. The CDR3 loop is CASRGTGKDYGYTF. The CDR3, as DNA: TGCGCCAGCAGAGGGACAGGGAAAGACTATGGCTACACCTTC.